The following is a TCR beta chain sequence with its context. The CDR3 length is 16 residues. The germline V gene has CDR1 MGHRA and CDR2 YSYEKL. With 3 bases clipped from V and 9 bases from J, the junction kept 12 bases outside the gene matches. These data are taken from a study of PD-L1 blockade in urothelial cancer. About the research overall: Between 0 and 3 chemotherapy regimens preceded treatment for each patient. The authors examined blood 3 weeks (second dose) and 6 weeks after treatment start.

The protocol was immunoSEQ multiplex PCR, while the TCRdb copy is restricted to in-frame clones and leaves out a portion. The repertoire holds 30,000 to 50,000 clones, with around nine tenths as singletons. The TCR sequence derives from a man aged 60-69 years with urothelial cancer. V is TRBV4-1 and J is TRBJ1-5; 9 bases match TRBD1. This material consisted of PBMCs, taken around atezolizumab (anti-PD-L1) treatment. In DNA form, the CDR3 reads TGCGCCAGCAGCCAGGGGACAGGGACCGCCTCGGGGCCCCAGCATTTT. Protein product: CASSQGTGTASGPQHF.